This T cell receptor (beta chain) stems from a study of blood T cell repertoires in COVID-19. Study-level background: Italy, Spain and the United States were the sources of the convalescent and acute COVID-19 samples. From T cells, B-cell-depleted T cells, or PBMCs came the material, which was cDNA or gDNA.

The CDR3 runs to 11 residues. Germline-derived CDR1 and CDR2 are DFQATT and SNEGSKA (reference sequence). V was trimmed by 5 bases and J by 6 bases, leaving 9 bases between them. Under the authors' procedure: Amplification with reference gene primers provided the estimates of nucleated cell counts. Clones were read by immunoSEQ multiplex PCR, and TCRdb kept only the in-frame ones, dropping some. That table gives V, J and clone size, and the DNA gave D and trimming. The sample yields just under 65,000 clones, about 86% seen once. The sequenced sample was peripheral blood. The TCR sequence derives from a human donor in a cohort sampled during active COVID-19. The J gene is TRBJ2-3, the V gene TRBV20-1, with D possibly matching TRBD2 (5 bases). Here the CDR3 reads CSALDFDTQYF. Here the CDR3 DNA reads TGCAGTGCTCTGGACTTTGATACGCAGTATTTT.